One and the same sample provided the 11 T cell receptor beta chains below, sequenced in a study of Graves' ophthalmopathy and Graves' hyperthyroidism. RNA transcripts were the template, and TCR beta CDR3 regions were amplified from them. First-round RT-PCR used HTBI primers; second-round multiplex PCR followed. Using its own MiXCR run on the multiplex PCR reads, TCRdb lists one record per CDR3 protein. The sample carries 400,000 to 450,000 distinct CDR3 sequences, under 25% recorded once. The sequenced sample consisted of peripheral blood. The receptor source for this set is a woman aged 18-29 years with stable Graves' hyperthyroidism.

This clonotype was counted at least ten times. V usage is TRBV11-2 and J usage is TRBJ2-5; 7 nucleotides line up with TRBD2. CDR3 length: 14 residues. The ends lost 1 base at V and 4 bases at J; junction bases unmatched: 3. Germline CDR1 SGHAT, CDR2 FQNNGV. The CDR3 DNA reads TGTGCCAGCAGCTTAGGACCGGGAGGAGAGACCCAGTACTTC. Translating gives CASSLGPGGETQYF.

This clonotype was seen repeatedly, ten times or more. The V gene is TRBV20-1, the J gene TRBJ2-2, with TRBD2 matching over 7 bases. Germline V gene sequence: CDR1 DFQATT, CDR2 SNEGSKA (reference sequence). The CDR3 runs to 14 residues. V dropped 7 bases and J dropped 2; count of bases not matched to a gene: 7. CDR3 nucleotide sequence: TGCAGTGGGGGGGGAACCACCAACACCGGGGAGCTGTTTTTT. Amino acids: CSGGGTTNTGELFF.

In this sample, this clonotype turned up many times. The chain joins TRBV7-3 to TRBJ1-2, with 10 positions matching TRBD1. The CDR3 loop spans 15 amino acids. Trimming took 5 bases from V and 7 from J; bases not matched to a gene: 10. Germline loops: CDR1 SGHTA, CDR2 FQGTGA. The CDR3 bases are TGTGCCAGCAGCCTAGACAGGGGGCGAGTAAGTGGCTACACCTTC. This translates into CASSLDRGRVSGYTF. The whole variable domain, remainder taken from reference TRBV7-3 and TRBJ1-2, is GAGVSQTPSNKVTEKGKYVELRCDPISGHTALYWYRQSLGQGPEFLIYFQGTGAADDSGLPNDRFFAVRPEGSVSTLKIQRTERGDSAVYLCASSLDRGRVSGYTFGSGTRLTVV.

The sample holds many counts of this clonotype. This chain links TRBV20-1 with TRBJ2-7; TRBD2 matches 9 bases. Germline trimming cut 3 bases from V and 0 bases from J; bases unmatched to any gene: 15. The CDR3 spans 18 residues. The germline gives CDR1 DFQATT, CDR2 SNEGSKA (reference sequence). The CDR3 is CSARGTSGQRWGSYEQYF. The CDR3 nucleotides read TGCAGTGCTAGGGGAACTAGCGGGCAGAGGTGGGGCTCCTACGAGCAGTACTTC.

The J gene is TRBJ2-7, the V gene TRBV18; 9 bases align to TRBD1. V lost 4 bases and J lost 7; bases outside the gene matches: 11. The V gene's germline CDR1 is KGHSH and CDR2 LQKENI. The CDR3 is made up of 15 amino acids. CDR3 coding DNA: TGTGCCAGCTCACTAGGACAACAGGGGGCCCAAGAGCAGTACTTC. The encoded protein is CASSLGQQGAQEQYF.

Comment on this clonotype: An end of the junction differs from the germline gene, which may be a read error. J is TRBJ2-2 and V is TRBV6-1; 9 positions match TRBD2. CDR1 and CDR2 from the germline V gene are MNHNS and SASEGT. CDR3 length: 14 amino acids. Written as DNA, the CDR3 is TGTGCCAGCTGTCGTCGCGGGGGGGACGGGGAGCTGGGTTTT. Protein sequence: CASCRRGGDGELGF.

The V call is TRBV5-1, the J call TRBJ2-2, with unresolved D. Germline lookup yields CDR1 SGHRS and CDR2 YFSETQ. The V and J ends lost 0 bases and 5 bases respectively, with 8 bases between them. The CDR3 extends over 14 amino acids. CDR3 sequence reads: CASSLGTWTGELFF. The DNA for the CDR3 is TGCGCCAGCAGCTTGGGAACGTGGACCGGGGAGCTGTTTTTT.

The chain is built from TRBV7-8 and TRBJ1-6, with TRBD1 matching over 7 bases. Germline CDR1 SGHVS, CDR2 FQNEAQ. The trim removed 5 bases at V and 9 bases at J, leaving 10 bases unmatched. The CDR3 has 15 amino acids. CDR3 bases: TGTGCCAGCAGCGGCCGGGACAGCGGGCTTTCACCCCTCCACTTT. Amino acid sequence: CASSGRDSGLSPLHF.

This clonotype was observed many times. The chain employs TRBV29-1 and TRBJ1-2; 9 bases match TRBD1. The V segment lost 6 bases and the J segment 2 bases; nucleotides outside the gene matches: 1. CDR3 length: 12 residues. Per germline, CDR1 SQVTM and CDR2 ANQGSEA. DNA of the CDR3: TGCAGCGTGGGGACAGGGAACTATGGCTACACCTTC. Translated, it gives CSVGTGNYGYTF. Full variable domain (remainder filled in from reference TRBV29-1 and TRBJ1-2): SAVISQKPSRDICQRGTSLTIQCQVDSQVTMMFWYRQQPGQSLTLIATANQGSEATYESGFVIDKFPISRPNLTFSTLTVSNMSPEDSSIYLCSVGTGNYGYTFGSGTRLTVV.

The V and J genes are TRBV6-1 and TRBJ1-1, with 8 nucleotides matching TRBD1. With 5 bases clipped from V and 4 bases from J, the junction kept 6 bases outside the gene matches. The CDR3 covers 14 residues. In germline, CDR1 is MNHNS, CDR2 SASEGT. The CDR3 spells CASSQTDRGTEAFF. The CDR3 DNA reads as TGTGCCAGCAGTCAAACTGACAGGGGCACTGAAGCTTTCTTT.

This clonotype was seen many times. V and J are TRBV6-1 and TRBJ1-5; D perhaps matches TRBD1 (5 bases). V dropped 0 bases and J dropped 4 bases, with 7 bases sitting between them. The germline gives CDR1 MNHNS, CDR2 SASEGT. This CDR3 has 14 amino acids. This CDR3 reads CASSEAGRNQPQHF. The CDR3 nucleotides read TGTGCCAGCAGTGAAGCGGGACGAAATCAGCCCCAGCATTTT.